This T cell receptor beta chain was observed in a study of CD8 T cells in ankylosing spondylitis (dated by TCRdb to 2015 to 2018). General notes on the study: The study set out to find disease-linked TCR variants by profiling T cell receptor beta repertoires in ankylosing spondylitis patients and healthy donors. The full study cohort was made up of about two dozen ankylosing spondylitis patients and over 90 healthy donors. Peripheral blood was sampled, and synovial fluid was additionally collected from ankylosing spondylitis patients.

Sequencing was carried out with an Illumina HiSeq 2500. TCR beta libraries were prepared by quantitative 5'-RACE with molecular barcodes. The study's processing was this. To identify disease-linked TCR variants, a new computational method was used, one built on a probabilistic model of VDJ rearrangement. The raw public reads went through TCRdb reprocessing: fastp at Q25, MiXCR clone calling, in-frame beta chains kept. Under each unique CDR3 protein, matching rows form one entry showing the most common genes and DNA. In this record, the V and J calls reflect TCRdb's handling and not the investigators' own analysis. The sample records 200,000 to 250,000 distinct CDR3 sequences, roughly 24% of which are singletons. 6.6% of the sample rests with the top ten. This clonotype appeared a few times. Its cognate antigen has yet to be identified. No much larger clonotype is one base removed from it; base qualities were not supplied.

The CDR3 runs 14 residues from the cysteine to the phenylalanine. Of all the DNA, just the CDR3 is kept, 42 bases in frame from base 1. For CDR1 and CDR2, the germline V gene (reference sequence) lists DFQATT and SNEGSKA. V lost 7 bases and J lost 5 bases; the stretch between them is 21 bases long. Overall results and qualifications from the work: A TCR beta motif made up of several highly homologous amino acid variants appeared to be characteristic of blood from ankylosing spondylitis patients. Some motif variants had previously been reported in the synovial fluid and blood of reactive arthritis patients, which suggests shared mechanisms of disease initiation. The disease-linked clones were reported to be significantly enriched in matched synovial fluid samples from ankylosing spondylitis patients. The disease-linked clones showed a CD8+ phenotype and occurred at relatively low frequencies in peripheral blood.

The rearrangement combines TRBV20-1 with TRBJ2-7; the D call is tentative, TRBD1 or TRBD2, as each matches 5 bases. The TCR originated in a male donor with ankylosing spondylitis or in good health (not recorded which). The sequenced sample consisted of blood, either unsorted or a sorted T cell fraction (not recorded which). The CDR3 protein sequence reads: CSVGPIQGGDEQYF. The DNA sequence reads TGCAGTGTGGGACCTATCCAGGGCGGCGACGAGCAGTACTTC.